The sequence of this T cell receptor (beta chain) was determined in a study of blood T cell repertoires in COVID-19. Study summary: From the United States, Italy and Spain came samples of acute and convalescent COVID-19. Sources were T cells, B-cell-depleted T cells, or PBMCs; the material itself was cDNA or gDNA.

The CDR3 totals 15 residues. From germline, CDR1 is MDHEN and CDR2 SYDVKM. Trimming removed 4 bases at V and 2 bases at J, with 9 bases between. Authors' data handling: Reference gene primers were amplified, and this amplification served to estimate nucleated cell counts. Profiled with immunoSEQ multiplex PCR; TCRdb holds only in-frame clones, not every one. Clone size and the V and J calls come from that table; the DNA yielded D and trimming. The table has about 140,000 clones, around 81% seen once; the top ten hold roughly 8%. This sequence was found in a human donor in a cohort sampled during active COVID-19. The J gene is TRBJ2-6, the V gene TRBV28; a weak D match, TRBD1 (6 bases). The sequencing sample was made of peripheral blood. The CDR3 spells CASSSQGTGANVLTF. The CDR3 DNA reads as TGTGCCAGCAGTTCACAGGGAACTGGGGCCAACGTCCTGACTTTC.